This T cell receptor (beta chain) was identified in a study of blood T cell repertoires in COVID-19. Study information: COVID-19 samples collected from the United States, Italy and Spain covered acute and convalescent phases. PBMCs, B-cell-depleted T cells, or T cells provided the cDNA or gDNA that made up the material.

In the original workflow: Nucleated cell counts were estimated from reference gene primer amplification. Clones were read by immunoSEQ multiplex PCR, and TCRdb kept only the in-frame ones, dropping some. V, J and clone size derive from that table, while D and trimming were established from the DNA sequence. The table has about 99,000 clones, 84% seen once. CDR1 is SQVTM and CDR2 is ANQGSEA in the germline V gene. The V and J ends lost 6 bases and 0 bases, in that order; junction bases with no gene match: 9. The CDR3 covers 15 residues. The rearrangement joins TRBV29-1 to TRBJ2-5, with 8 nucleotides matching TRBD1. The sequence was obtained from a human donor in a cohort sampled during active COVID-19. Sequenced: peripheral blood. CDR3 in amino acids: CSVTRTGPNQETQYF. The CDR3 nucleotides are TGCAGCGTCACCAGGACAGGGCCGAACCAAGAGACCCAGTACTTC.